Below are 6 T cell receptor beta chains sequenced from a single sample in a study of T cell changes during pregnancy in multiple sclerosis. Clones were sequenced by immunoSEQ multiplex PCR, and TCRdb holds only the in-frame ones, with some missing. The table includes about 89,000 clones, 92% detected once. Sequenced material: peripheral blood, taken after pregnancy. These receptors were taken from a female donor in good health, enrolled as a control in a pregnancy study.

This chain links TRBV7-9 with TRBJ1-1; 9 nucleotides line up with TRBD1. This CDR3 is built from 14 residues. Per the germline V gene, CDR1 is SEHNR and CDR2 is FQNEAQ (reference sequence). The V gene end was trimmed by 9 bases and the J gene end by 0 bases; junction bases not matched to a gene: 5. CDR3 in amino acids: CASTGGLLNTEAFF. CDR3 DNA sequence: TGTGCCAGTACAGGGGGCCTACTGAACACTGAAGCTTTCTTT.

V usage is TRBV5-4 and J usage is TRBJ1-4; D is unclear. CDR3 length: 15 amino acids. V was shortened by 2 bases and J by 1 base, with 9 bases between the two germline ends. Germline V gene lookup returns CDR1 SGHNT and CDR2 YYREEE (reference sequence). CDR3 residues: CASSFGGGTNEKLFF. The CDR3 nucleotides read TGTGCCAGCAGCTTTGGAGGAGGAACTAATGAAAAACTGTTTTTT.

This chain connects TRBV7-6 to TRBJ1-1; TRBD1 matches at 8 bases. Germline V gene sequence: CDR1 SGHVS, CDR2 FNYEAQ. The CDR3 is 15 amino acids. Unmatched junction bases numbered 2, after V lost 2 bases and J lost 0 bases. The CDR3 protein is CASSLSGGMNTEAFF. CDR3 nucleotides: TGTGCCAGCAGCTTATCAGGGGGCATGAACACTGAAGCTTTCTTT.

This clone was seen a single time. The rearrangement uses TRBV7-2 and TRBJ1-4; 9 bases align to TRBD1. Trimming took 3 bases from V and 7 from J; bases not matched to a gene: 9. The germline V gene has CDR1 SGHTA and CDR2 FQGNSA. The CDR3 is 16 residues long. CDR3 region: CASSFPSRTGAEKLFF. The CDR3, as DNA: TGTGCCAGCAGCTTTCCCTCAAGGACAGGGGCTGAAAAACTGTTTTTT.

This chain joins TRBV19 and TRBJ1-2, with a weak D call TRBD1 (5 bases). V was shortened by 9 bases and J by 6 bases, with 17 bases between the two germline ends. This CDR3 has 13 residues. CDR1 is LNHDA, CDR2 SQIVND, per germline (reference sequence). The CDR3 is CASFTDQGNGYTF. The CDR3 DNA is TGTGCCAGCTTCACCGATCAGGGAAATGGCTACACCTTC.

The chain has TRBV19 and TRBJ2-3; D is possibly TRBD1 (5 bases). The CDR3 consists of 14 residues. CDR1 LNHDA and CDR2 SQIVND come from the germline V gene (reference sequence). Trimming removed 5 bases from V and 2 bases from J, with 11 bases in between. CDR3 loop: CASSPQGATDTQYF. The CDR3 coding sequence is TGTGCCAGTAGTCCTCAAGGGGCCACAGATACGCAGTATTTT.